The sequence of this TCR beta chain was determined in a study of blood T cell repertoires in COVID-19. Trimming cost V 10 bases and J 7 bases; bases outside gene matches: 11. Looked up from germline, CDR1 is SGHTA and CDR2 is FQGNSA. There are 14 residues in the CDR3. Libraries were prepared by immunoSEQ multiplex PCR; TCRdb keeps only in-frame clonotypes and omits some of them. The data show some 490,000 clones, with around 85% seen just once and around 7.9% held by the top ten. Sequenced input: PBMCs or T cells enriched from blood (not recorded which). The origin of this receptor is a woman in her sixties who had recovered from COVID-19. V and J are TRBV7-2 and TRBJ2-3; 10 bases align to TRBD2. The CDR3 coding sequence is TGTGCCACCTTAACTAGCGGGATAGGAAATACGCAGTATTTT. Residues: CATLTSGIGNTQYF.